This T cell receptor beta chain emerged from a study of T-cell reconstitution after alpha-beta-depleted transplantation in children. After removal of 1 base from V and 11 bases from J, the junction contained 10 bases not matched to a gene. CDR1 and CDR2 (germline): SEHNR, FQNEAQ (reference sequence). This CDR3 region has 14 residues. This clonotype was seen a few times. The target antigen is unknown. Notes on the study in general: Reports say that about two months after transplant, the alpha-beta T cells came out of several hundred graft clones that had expanded. It was newly produced T cells that mostly accounted for T-cell counts and diversity one year after transplant.

It was with unique molecular identifiers that the TCRbeta library was prepared. TCRdb re-analysed the PCR reads in MiXCR, keeping a single row per CDR3 protein. The table shows over 150,000 distinct CDR3 sequences, with approximately 6.9% occurring only once. The chain has TRBV7-9 and TRBJ1-1; 7 nucleotides match TRBD1. The material sequenced was PBMCs, taken before TCRalphabeta/CD19-depleted stem cell transplant. The clonotype comes from a boy aged 2-9 years with acute lymphoblastic leukemia, due to receive a stem cell transplant. The CDR3 loop reads CASSLGGGTVKAFF. DNA for the CDR3: TGTGCCAGCAGCTTAGGTGGGGGGACAGTGAAGGCTTTCTTT.